This TCR beta chain was identified during a study of blood T cell repertoires in COVID-19. Whole-study context: In each case, the material was cDNA or gDNA derived from T cells, B-cell-depleted T cells, or PBMCs.

This clone was seen only a few times. V was pared by 3 bases and J by 3 bases, with 10 bases of the junction left unmatched. The CDR3 consists of 16 residues. Germline CDR1 LGHDT, CDR2 YNNKEL (reference sequence). Sequencing used immunoSEQ multiplex PCR; TCRdb keeps in-frame clones, though not all of them. The table includes about 200,000 clones, around 80% detected once. The rearrangement links TRBV3-1 (or the pseudogene TRBV3-2) to TRBJ2-7; the match to TRBD2 covers 8 bases. Sequences were obtained from peripheral blood. This TCR derives from a human donor in a cohort sampled during active COVID-19. CDR3 amino acids: CASSHGGLAARYEQYF. The CDR3 DNA follows: TGTGCCAGCAGCCACGGCGGACTAGCAGCCCGCTACGAGCAGTACTTC.